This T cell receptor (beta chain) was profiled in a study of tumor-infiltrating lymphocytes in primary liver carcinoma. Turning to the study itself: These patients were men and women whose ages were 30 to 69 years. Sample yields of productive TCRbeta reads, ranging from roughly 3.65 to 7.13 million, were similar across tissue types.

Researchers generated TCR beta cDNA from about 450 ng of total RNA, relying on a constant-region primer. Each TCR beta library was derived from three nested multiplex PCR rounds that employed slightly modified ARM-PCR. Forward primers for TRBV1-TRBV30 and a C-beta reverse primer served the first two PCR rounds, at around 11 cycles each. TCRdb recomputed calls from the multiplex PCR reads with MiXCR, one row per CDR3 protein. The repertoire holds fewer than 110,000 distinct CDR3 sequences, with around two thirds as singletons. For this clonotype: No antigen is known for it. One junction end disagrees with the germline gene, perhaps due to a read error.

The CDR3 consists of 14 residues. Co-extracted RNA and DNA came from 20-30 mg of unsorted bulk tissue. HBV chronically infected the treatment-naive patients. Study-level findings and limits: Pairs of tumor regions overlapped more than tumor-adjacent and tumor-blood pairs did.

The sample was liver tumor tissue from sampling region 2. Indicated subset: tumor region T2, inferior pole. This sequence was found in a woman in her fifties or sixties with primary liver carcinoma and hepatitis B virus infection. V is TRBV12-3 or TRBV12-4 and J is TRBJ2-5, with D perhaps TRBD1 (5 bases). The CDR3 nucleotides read TGTGCCAGCAGTCTCCTCAGACAGTGGGCCTCACTGGACTTC. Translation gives CASSLLRQWASLDF.